This T cell receptor (beta chain) is drawn from a study of T cell responses to AZD1222 COVID-19 vaccine. Trimming left V 0 bases short and J 9 bases short, with 12 bases between. Germline V lookup: CDR1 MNHEY, CDR2 SVGEGT. This CDR3 contains 14 residues. Assay used: immunoSEQ multiplex PCR; TCRdb lists only in-frame clones, some missing. The repertoire has about 72,000 clones, 80% to 90% of them found once; the top ten carry over 25%. The TCR sequence derives from an adult who received the AZD1222 COVID-19 vaccine. This sequence joins TRBV6-2 or TRBV6-3 and TRBJ2-1, with D unresolved. The sequences come from peripheral blood, collected 28 days after the second AZD1222 dose. The CDR3 here is CASSYSLEGPEQFF. The CDR3 DNA follows: TGTGCCAGCAGTTACTCCCTAGAAGGCCCTGAGCAGTTCTTC.